This is a list of T cell receptor beta chains from one sample in a study of T cell repertoires in cytomegalovirus infection. Which antigens these TCRs recognize remains unknown. TCRdb itself ran the reads through MiXCR, one entry per CDR3 protein. The table lists roughly 990,000 distinct CDR3 sequences, 30% to 40% of them singletons, with roughly 13% in the top ten. The sample was cultured CD8+ T cells from PBMCs, taken from culture after CMV antigen stimulation. The source is a human donor in good health (CMV status not recorded). Some clones in this sample may be carry-over from other donors' samples. The CDR3 runs from the conserved cysteine through the conserved F or W. A D gene is named only where the DNA matches it firmly. Where a row states a size, it is once, few, many or the class of an expanded clone; other rows omit it.

size,D,J,V,CDR3,DNA
.,TRBD1,TRBJ2-1,TRBV5-1,CASSLRGTGSNEQFF,TGCGCCAGCAGCTTACGGGGGACAGGTAGCAATGAGCAGTTCTTC
.,TRBD2,TRBJ2-3,TRBV20-1,CSARALGGADTQYF,TGCAGTGCTAGAGCCCTCGGGGGGGCAGATACGCAGTATTTT
few,.,TRBJ2-1,TRBV12-3/TRBV12-4,CASSLLVSGDGQFF,TGTGCCAGCAGTTTACTGGTTTCAGGGGACGGGCAGTTCTTC
few,.,TRBJ1-3,TRBV7-2,CASSPLRGAGNTIYF,TGTGCCAGCAGCCCCTTGAGAGGGGCGGGAAACACCATATATTTT
many,.,TRBJ2-1,TRBV10-3,CAISEPNSYNEQFF,TGTGCCATCAGTGAGCCCAACTCCTACAATGAGCAGTTCTTC
few,.,TRBJ2-7,TRBV7-9,CASSSDRTNYEQYF,TGTGCCAGCAGCTCCGACAGGACCAACTACGAGCAGTACTTC
.,.,TRBJ1-5,TRBV19,CASTRGTQPQHF,TGTGCCAGTACACGCGGGACTCAGCCCCAGCATTTT
few,.,TRBJ2-3,TRBV4-3,CASSQDGGTGSSTDTQYF,TGCGCCAGCAGCCAAGATGGGGGGACGGGCTCTAGCACAGATACGCAGTATTTT
few,TRBD2,TRBJ2-1,TRBV7-9,CASSPWGAGDNEQFF,TGTGCCAGCAGCCCCTGGGGCGCGGGGGACAATGAGCAGTTCTTC
.,.,TRBJ1-3,TRBV2,CASSGQRGNTIYF,TGTGCCAGCAGTGGACAGCGGGGAAACACCATATATTTT
.,TRBD1,TRBJ1-2,TRBV6-5,CASSYSGTAIYGYTF,TGTGCCAGCAGTTACTCCGGGACAGCCATCTATGGCTACACCTTC
.,.,TRBJ2-7,TRBV6-8,CASSSLAKSYEQYF,TGTGCCAGCAGTTCACTCGCAAAGAGCTACGAGCAGTACTTC
.,.,TRBJ2-1,TRBV9,CASSAAKTGDYNEQFF,TGTGCCAGCAGCGCCGCCAAGACAGGAGACTACAATGAGCAGTTCTTC
many,TRBD2,TRBJ2-1,TRBV7-6,CASSPIAGGVSEQFF,TGTGCCAGCAGCCCTATAGCGGGGGGGGTTTCTGAGCAGTTCTTC
.,TRBD2,TRBJ2-1,TRBV7-2,CASSPPGGPDNEQFF,TGTGCCAGCAGCCCCCCGGGGGGGCCAGACAATGAGCAGTTCTTC
.,.,TRBJ1-6,TRBV4-1,CASSQDEGVGSLLHF,TGCGCCAGCAGCCAAGATGAAGGAGTAGGCTCCCTACTCCACTTT
.,TRBD1,TRBJ1-4,TRBV11-2,CASSSRQGGANEKLFF,TGTGCCAGCAGCTCCCGACAGGGAGGGGCTAATGAAAAACTGTTTTTT
many,.,TRBJ2-7,TRBV7-6,CASSSFPGYEQYF,TGTGCCAGCAGCTCCTTTCCGGGCTACGAGCAGTACTTC
.,.,TRBJ1-2,TRBV9,CASSVVPEGGNYGYTF,TGTGCCAGCAGCGTAGTCCCCGAGGGGGGGAACTATGGCTACACCTTC
many,.,TRBJ2-5,TRBV12-3/TRBV12-4,CASSLPGRLQETQYF,TGTGCCAGCAGTCTACCGGGACGGCTACAAGAGACCCAGTACTTC
few,TRBD1,TRBJ1-1,TRBV6-5,CASSAGQTNTEAFF,TGTGCCAGCAGTGCGGGACAGACGAACACTGAAGCTTTCTTT
few,TRBD2,TRBJ2-5,TRBV7-3,CASSLNRTSGLRRTQYF,TGTGCCAGCAGCTTAAACCGGACTAGCGGGCTTAGGCGGACCCAGTACTTC